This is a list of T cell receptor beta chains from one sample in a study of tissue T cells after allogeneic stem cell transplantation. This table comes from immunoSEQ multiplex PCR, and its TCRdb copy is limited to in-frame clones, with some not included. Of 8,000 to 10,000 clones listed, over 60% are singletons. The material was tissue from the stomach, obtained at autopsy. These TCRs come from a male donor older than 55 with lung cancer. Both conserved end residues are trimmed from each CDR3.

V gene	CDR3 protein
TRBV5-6	ASSFRDRPYSPLH
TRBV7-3	ASSPISGLAGDGRETQY
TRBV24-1	ATSGGAGTGELF
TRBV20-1	SASGSREQF
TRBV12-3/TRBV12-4	ASSLSGNQPQH
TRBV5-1	ASSLDTGGRYEQY
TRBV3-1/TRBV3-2	ASSQDRVAGELF
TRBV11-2	ASSPEFTGEGEQY
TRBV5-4	ASSFQGDSNQPQH
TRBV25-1	ASSNYYEQY
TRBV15	ATSRTMDTEAF
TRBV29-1	SVPRGMSYNEQF
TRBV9	ASSVEGNAYEQY
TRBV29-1	SVEEGAGELF
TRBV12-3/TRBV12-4	ASSWGVGDIQY
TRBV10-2	ASAKDSYGYT
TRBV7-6	ASSLDDSGTDTQY
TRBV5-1	ASSPTSGGGSPLH
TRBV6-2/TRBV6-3	ASSLVPNYGYT
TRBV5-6	ASSLRSGVRETQY
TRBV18	ASSPQGGAGNTIY
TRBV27	ASSFLSQGFEKLF
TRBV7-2	ASSSSWSETQY
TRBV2	ASRGLAGGQETQY
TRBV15	ATSTGQDFYEQY
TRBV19	ASSRGADTYGYT
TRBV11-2	ASSDTGTTNTEAF
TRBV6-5	ASSPMTGMETQY
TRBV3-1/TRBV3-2	ASSPLGGQREKLF
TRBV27	ASRGPIIDTQY
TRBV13	ASSQGAGLRNSPLH
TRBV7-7	ASSPKHLTAQGGVYNSPLH
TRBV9	ASSTGQGNNSPLH
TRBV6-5	ASSYYRGDYGYT
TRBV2	ASSDRAPYNEQF
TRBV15	ATSREVNYEQY
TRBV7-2	ASSFLETEAF
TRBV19	ASSQGATPNQPQH
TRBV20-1	SASMGSGVLVEQF
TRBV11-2	ASRRTPDNEAF
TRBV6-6	ASSHRGRANQPQH
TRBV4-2	ASSQGGQGTETQY
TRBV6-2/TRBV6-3	ASSYQDPNTDTQY
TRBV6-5	ASRGTGPISQY
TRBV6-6	ASSPGGRGGYT
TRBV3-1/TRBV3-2	ASSSGTSFYEQY